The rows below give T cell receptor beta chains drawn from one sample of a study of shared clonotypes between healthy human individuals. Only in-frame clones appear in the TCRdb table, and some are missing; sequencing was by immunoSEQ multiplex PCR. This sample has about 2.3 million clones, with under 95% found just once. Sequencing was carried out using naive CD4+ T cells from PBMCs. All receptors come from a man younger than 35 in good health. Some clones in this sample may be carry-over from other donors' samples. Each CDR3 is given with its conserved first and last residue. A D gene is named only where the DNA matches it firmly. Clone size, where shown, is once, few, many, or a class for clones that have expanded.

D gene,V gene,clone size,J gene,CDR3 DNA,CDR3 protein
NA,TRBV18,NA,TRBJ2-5,TGTGCCAGCTCATCAACACCGCAAGAGACCCAGTACTTC,CASSSTPQETQYF
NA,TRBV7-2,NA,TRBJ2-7,TGTGCCAGCAGCTTAGAGACTAACGAGCAGTACTTC,CASSLETNEQYF
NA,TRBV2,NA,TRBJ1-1,TGTGCCAGCAGTGACAGGTCGATGAACACTGAAGCTTTCTTT,CASSDRSMNTEAFF
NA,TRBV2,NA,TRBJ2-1,TGTGCCAGCAGTCGCCACCTCTCCTACAATGAGCAGTTCTTC,CASSRHLSYNEQFF
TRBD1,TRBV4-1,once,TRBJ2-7,TGCGCCAGCAGCCAAGATAGGAGGACAGGGATTCTAGGGGGTTATAGGGAGCAGTACTTC,CASSQDRRTGILGGYREQYF
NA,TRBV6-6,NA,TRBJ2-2,TGTGCCAGCAGTTACCAGCAGGGTTACGGGGAGCTGTTTTTT,CASSYQQGYGELFF
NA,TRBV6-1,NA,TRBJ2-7,TGTGCCAGCAGTGGTCCTGAGCAGGGACTTTCCTACGAGCAGTACTTC,CASSGPEQGLSYEQYF
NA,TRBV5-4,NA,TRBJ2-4,TGTGCCAGCAGCTCCAGCGGTGTCGAAAACATTCAGTACTTC,CASSSSGVENIQYF
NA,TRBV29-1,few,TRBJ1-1,TGCAGCGTCCGGGACGATATGAACACTGAAGCTTTCTTT,CSVRDDMNTEAFF
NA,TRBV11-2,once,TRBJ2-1,TGTGCCAGCAGCTTAGTTACAGGCAGGGCGCAGTTCTTC,CASSLVTGRAQFF
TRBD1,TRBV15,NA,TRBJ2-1,TGTGCCACCAGCAGGGACGGGACGGGGACAGGGGGCTACAATGAGCAGTTCTTC,CATSRDGTGTGGYNEQFF
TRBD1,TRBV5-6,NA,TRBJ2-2,TGTGCCAGCAGCTGGGGGACAGGGAGAGGCACCGGGGAGCTGTTTTTT,CASSWGTGRGTGELFF
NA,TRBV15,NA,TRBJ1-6,TGTGCCACCAGCGAGGGGGGTTCACCCCTCCACTTT,CATSEGGSPLHF
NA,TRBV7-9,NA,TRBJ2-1,TGTGCCAGCAGCGGGGGGAGATCGGCCTACAATGAGCAGTTCTTC,CASSGGRSAYNEQFF
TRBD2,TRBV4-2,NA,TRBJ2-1,TGTGCCAGCAGCCGGCGGGAGGGCCGTTCCTACAATGAGCAGTTCTTC,CASSRREGRSYNEQFF
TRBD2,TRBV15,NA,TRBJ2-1,TGTGCCACCAGCAGAGATAGGAGGAGGGGACTAGCGGTCAATGAGCAGTTCTTC,CATSRDRRRGLAVNEQFF
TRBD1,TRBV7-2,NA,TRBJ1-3,TGTGCCAGCAGCCGCCCGGCGGGACAGGGGGCGCTTACAAACACCATATATTTT,CASSRPAGQGALTNTIYF
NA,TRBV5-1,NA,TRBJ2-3,TGCGCCAGCAGCTTGGTTGGCGGGATCACAGATACGCAGTATTTT,CASSLVGGITDTQYF
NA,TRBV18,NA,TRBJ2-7,TGTGCCAGCTCACCTCGCCGCTACGAGCAGTACTTC,CASSPRRYEQYF
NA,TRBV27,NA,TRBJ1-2,TGTGCCAGCACTCCTGGGGGGGCCTATGGCTACACCTTC,CASTPGGAYGYTF
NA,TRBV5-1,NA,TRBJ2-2,TGCGCCAGCAGCTTGGTAGTGAACACCGGGGAGCTGTTTTTT,CASSLVVNTGELFF
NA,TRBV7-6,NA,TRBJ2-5,TGTGCCAGCAGCTTAGTAATCTCCGGGCGTAGCGAGACCCAGTACTTC,CASSLVISGRSETQYF
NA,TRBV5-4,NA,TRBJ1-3,TGTGCCAGCAGCTTGGCCGGGGCCGGCACCATATATTTT,CASSLAGAGTIYF